Each of the 30 T cell receptor beta chains below was sequenced from the same sample in a study of cytomegalovirus exposure and HLA in healthy donors. The PCR employed 60 Vbeta primers together with 13 Jbeta primers. Sequenced by immunoSEQ multiplex PCR; TCRdb stores in-frame clones only, minus some. Altogether 130,000 to 150,000 clones are present, about 74% being singletons, with the ten largest covering around 4.7%. The sequencing input was PBMCs. These receptors all come from a man between 18 and 29 years old in good health and CMV-seropositive.

The V call is TRBV15, the J call TRBJ2-7; D is uncertain. The germline V and J ends were trimmed by 0 bases and 8 bases, with 8 bases remaining between them. From germline, CDR1 is LNHNV and CDR2 YYDKDF (reference sequence). The CDR3 consists of 12 residues. The CDR3 bases are TGTGCCACCAGCAGAGATAGACATAAGCAGTACTTC. Amino acids: CATSRDRHKQYF.

This clone was seen only once. The gene calls are TRBV18 and TRBJ2-6, with 10 bases lining up with TRBD1. The germline V gene has CDR1 KGHSH and CDR2 LQKENI. The CDR3 consists of 19 residues. V shed 1 base and J 0 bases; nucleotides not matched to a gene: 6. In nucleotides, the CDR3 is TGTGCCAGCTCACCACGCGACAGGGGGCCCATCTCTGGGGCCAACGTCCTGACTTTC. Protein: CASSPRDRGPISGANVLTF.

There are a few counts of this clone. The V and J genes are TRBV7-8 and TRBJ2-3, with a tentative D call TRBD1 (6 bases). The CDR3 extends over 15 amino acids. CDR1 is SGHVS and CDR2 is FQNEAQ in the germline V gene. The V gene lost 0 bases and the J gene lost 4 bases, with 11 bases spanning the gap. The CDR3 is CASSLALGGSDTQYF. The CDR3 region has the DNA TGTGCCAGCAGCTTAGCGCTTGGGGGCTCAGATACGCAGTATTTT.

The CDR3, as DNA: TGTGCCAGCAGCGGACGGACCCAGGGGGCCCAGCCGCGCGAGCAGTACTTC. Translation gives CASSGRTQGAQPREQYF. J is TRBJ2-7 and V is TRBV7-9; 8 bases agree with TRBD1. The CDR3 length is 17 residues. Germline assignment: CDR1 SEHNR and CDR2 FQNEAQ (reference sequence). The ends lost 5 bases at V and 6 bases at J; junction bases unmatched: 18.

The V gene is TRBV6-5, the J gene TRBJ1-5; possible D gene TRBD1, 5 bases. This CDR3 spans 12 amino acids. Germline CDR1 and CDR2: MNHEY and SVGAGI. V dropped 8 bases and J dropped 8 bases, with 13 bases sitting between them. The CDR3 coding sequence is TGTGCCAGCGGCGACAGATTCGAGCCCCAGCATTTT. It codes for CASGDRFEPQHF.

This chain joins TRBV30 and TRBJ1-3; 7 bases are a match to TRBD1. The germline CDR1 and CDR2 sequences are GTSNPN and SVGIG (reference sequence). CDR3 length: 15 amino acids. The V and J ends lost 5 bases and 4 bases, in that order; junction bases with no gene match: 11. The CDR3 region is CAWGNNPGQGNTIYF. The CDR3 nucleotides read TGTGCCTGGGGAAATAATCCGGGACAGGGAAACACCATATATTTT. Full variable domain (missing parts from reference TRBV30 and TRBJ1-3): SQTIHQWPATLVQPVGSPLSLECTVEGTSNPNLYWYRQAAGRGLQLLFYSVGIGQISSEVPQNLSASRPQDRQFILSSKKLLLSDSGFYLCAWGNNPGQGNTIYFGEGSWLTVV.

The chain employs TRBV4-3 and TRBJ1-5; D is unresolved. The CDR3 length is 15 residues. V lost 0 bases and J lost 2, with 8 bases in between. Germline V CDR1 and CDR2: LGHNA, YSLEER. The CDR3 reads CASSQDRAGNQPQHF. The CDR3 bases are TGCGCCAGCAGCCAAGATCGAGCGGGCAATCAGCCCCAGCATTTT.

The rearrangement links TRBV2 to TRBJ2-3; a weak D match, TRBD1 (6 bases). CDR3 length: 15 residues. CDR1 is SNHLY, CDR2 FYNNEI, per germline. Deletions cut 2 bases from V and 2 bases from J, with 11 bases between. CDR3 residues: CASSEQGRHTDTQYF. In DNA, the CDR3 is TGTGCCAGCAGTGAACAGGGGCGACACACAGATACGCAGTATTTT. The variable domain in full, completed from reference TRBV2 and TRBJ2-3, reads EPEVTQTPSHQVTQMGQEVILRCVPISNHLYFYWYRQILGQKVEFLVSFYNNEISEKSEIFDDQFSVERPDGSNFTLKIRSTKLEDSAMYFCASSEQGRHTDTQYFGPGTRLTVL.

V is TRBV9 and J is TRBJ1-5; D gene uncertain. The CDR3 contains 15 residues. With 3 bases removed from V and 1 base from J, the gap between germline ends came to 11 bases. In germline, CDR1 is SGDLS, CDR2 YYNGEE. This CDR3 is CASSASVASNQPQHF. In DNA form, the CDR3 reads TGTGCCAGCAGCGCCAGTGTCGCCAGCAATCAGCCCCAGCATTTT.

This clone was detected a few times. The chain uses TRBV6-6 and TRBJ1-1, with 9 nucleotides matching TRBD1. CDR3 length: 16 amino acids. Germline CDR1 MNHNY, CDR2 SVGAGI (reference sequence). J gave up 4 bases and V 2 bases, and 8 bases lay outside the gene matches. This CDR3 reads CASSYTQGAGVTEAFF. The CDR3 DNA reads as TGTGCCAGCAGTTACACACAGGGGGCAGGGGTCACTGAAGCTTTCTTT.

This chain uses TRBV5-4 with TRBJ2-1, with TRBD1 matching over 10 bases. V shed 0 bases and J 7 bases; nucleotides not matched to a gene: 7. CDR3 length: 16 amino acids. Germline V gives CDR1 SGHNT, CDR2 YYREEE (reference sequence). CDR3 region: CASSLARQGAGNEQFF. The CDR3 region has the DNA TGTGCCAGCAGCTTGGCCAGACAGGGGGCGGGTAATGAGCAGTTCTTC.

This rearrangement joins TRBV9 to TRBJ2-7, with TRBD2 matching 10 bases. Per germline, CDR1 SGDLS and CDR2 YYNGEE. The CDR3 consists of 15 residues. V lost 3 bases, J lost 0 bases, and 3 bases stayed unmatched. The CDR3 sequence is CASSERLAGSYEQYF. Written as DNA, the CDR3 is TGTGCCAGCAGCGAACGACTAGCGGGCTCCTACGAGCAGTACTTC.

The chain employs TRBV7-2 and TRBJ1-2; TRBD1 aligns across 7 bases. V lost 1 base, J lost 5 bases, and 7 bases stayed unmatched. The germline V gene encodes CDR1 SGHTA and CDR2 FQGNSA. This CDR3 has 15 amino acids. Here the CDR3 DNA reads TGTGCCAGCAGCTTAGAGGAGGGGGCAGGGTATGGCTACACCTTC. Translated: CASSLEEGAGYGYTF.

This sequence joins TRBV28 and TRBJ1-5; TRBD1 matches 7 bases. Germline CDR1 is MDHEN and CDR2 is SYDVKM. V was pared by 6 bases and J by 0 bases, with 8 bases of the junction left unmatched. The length of the CDR3 is 16 residues. This CDR3 reads CASRPHRGNSNQPQHF. In DNA, the CDR3 is TGTGCCAGCAGGCCACACAGGGGAAATAGCAATCAGCCCCAGCATTTT.

V is TRBV6-1 and J is TRBJ1-5, with 9 bases identical to TRBD1. Germline values: CDR1 MNHNS, CDR2 SASEGT. Trimming took 6 bases from V and 3 from J; bases not matched to a gene: 6. CDR3 size: 15 residues. CDR3: CASRPGQGVNQPQHF. The CDR3 DNA is TGTGCCAGCAGACCGGGACAGGGAGTCAATCAGCCCCAGCATTTT.

The chain carries TRBV5-1 and TRBJ2-7, with D possibly being TRBD2 (5 bases). There are 14 residues in the CDR3. V was cut by 4 bases and J by 7 bases, with 18 bases left in between. Germline V gene data show CDR1 as SGHRS and CDR2 as YFSETQ. This chain's CDR3 is CASSPSGETREQYF. The CDR3 bases are TGCGCCAGCAGCCCCTCCGGGGAGACAAGGGAGCAGTACTTC.

The chain is built from TRBV19 and TRBJ1-6; D is unresolved. This CDR3 comprises 14 residues. The V gene's germline CDR1 is LNHDA and CDR2 SQIVND (reference sequence). V was clipped by 1 base and J by 13 bases, with 14 bases between them. For the CDR3, the DNA is TGTGCCAGTAGTATAGTCTTCCAGGACTCGCCCCTCCACTTT. This sequence encodes CASSIVFQDSPLHF.

V and J are TRBV30 and TRBJ2-2; 7 nucleotides agree with TRBD2. This CDR3 comprises 15 residues. From germline, CDR1 is GTSNPN and CDR2 SVGIG (reference sequence). V gave up 3 bases and J gave up 6 bases; unmatched junction bases: 10. CDR3 loop: CAWRPAGGRAGELFF. CDR3 DNA sequence: TGTGCCTGGAGACCGGCGGGTGGGAGGGCCGGGGAGCTGTTTTTT.

This sequence joins TRBV7-6 and TRBJ2-3; D possibly corresponds to TRBD2 (6 bases). The germline V and J ends were trimmed by 1 base and 3 bases, with 11 bases remaining between them. This CDR3 is 15 amino acids long. Per germline, CDR1 SGHVS and CDR2 FNYEAQ. The CDR3 sequence: CASSLERDWTDTQYF. The CDR3 coding sequence is TGTGCCAGCAGCTTAGAGAGGGACTGGACAGATACGCAGTATTTT.

The chain carries TRBV6-4 and TRBJ2-1, with 10 bases aligning to TRBD1. CDR3 length: 13 residues. The V gene's germline CDR1 is MRHNA and CDR2 SNTAGT. V lost 5 bases and J lost 9; bases outside the gene matches: 4. CDR3 amino acids: CASSTDRGREQFF. For the CDR3, the DNA is TGTGCCAGCAGTACCGACAGGGGGCGTGAGCAGTTCTTC.

CDR3 protein: CASGTSGTYEQYF. In DNA, the CDR3 is TGCGCCAGCGGTACTAGCGGAACCTACGAGCAGTACTTC. The J gene is TRBJ2-7, the V gene TRBV5-1, with 8 bases that match TRBD2. V lost 7 bases, J lost 2 bases, and 5 bases stayed unmatched. This CDR3 is 13 amino acids long. In germline, CDR1 is SGHRS, CDR2 YFSETQ.

This clone showed up just a few times. The genes are TRBV7-9 and TRBJ1-5; 9 nucleotides agree with TRBD1. V trimming: 5 bases; J trimming: 5 bases; junction bases outside the gene matches: 7. The CDR3 sequence is 15 residues long. The germline V gene has CDR1 SEHNR and CDR2 FQNEAQ (reference sequence). CDR3 in amino acids: CASSPPGTGYQPQHF. Here the CDR3 DNA reads TGTGCCAGCAGCCCACCAGGGACAGGGTATCAGCCCCAGCATTTT.

As to this clone: One end of the junction is discordant with germline, which a read error may explain. This chain links TRBV15 with TRBJ1-4; TRBD1 is a possible D gene (6 bases). In germline, CDR1 is LNHNV, CDR2 YYDKDF (reference sequence). The CDR3 is 17 amino acids. This CDR3 is CASSEHPSGATNEKLFF. The CDR3 nucleotides are TGTGCCTCCAGCGAACACCCTTCAGGGGCAACTAATGAAAAACTGTTTTTT.

V and J are TRBV7-8 and TRBJ2-1; no clear D. CDR1 and CDR2 (germline): SGHVS, FQNEAQ. The germline V and J ends were trimmed by 5 bases and 0 bases, with 11 bases remaining between them. The length of the CDR3 is 15 residues. CDR3 nucleotides: TGTGCCAGCAGCCCTAACGGTGACTCCTACAATGAGCAGTTCTTC. Protein sequence: CASSPNGDSYNEQFF.

The chain carries TRBV6-5 and TRBJ2-1; D call uncertain. CDR3 size: 15 residues. Germline CDR1 is MNHEY and CDR2 is SVGAGI. Between the trimmed V and J ends, which lost 2 bases and 0 bases, there was a span of 8 bases. CDR3 coding DNA: TGTGCCAGCAGTTACATCGCCAGCTCCTACAATGAGCAGTTCTTC. This translates into CASSYIASSYNEQFF.

This clone was seen a few times. This sequence joins TRBV7-6 and TRBJ1-3; D is undetermined. The V and J ends lost 0 bases and 0 bases respectively, with 6 bases between them. The CDR3 length is 15 residues. CDR1 is SGHVS, CDR2 FNYEAQ, per germline. CDR3 in amino acids: CASSLAGSSGNTIYF. The CDR3 DNA follows: TGTGCCAGCAGCTTAGCAGGGAGCTCTGGAAACACCATATATTTT.

The V call is TRBV19, the J call TRBJ1-6; 9 nucleotides line up with TRBD1. The CDR3 loop spans 15 amino acids. Trimming cost V 11 bases and J 4 bases; bases outside gene matches: 9. In germline, CDR1 is LNHDA, CDR2 SQIVND (reference sequence). CDR3: CACVDRGIYNSPLHF. CDR3 nucleotide sequence: TGTGCCTGCGTGGACAGGGGTATTTATAATTCACCCCTCCACTTT.

J is TRBJ2-1 and V is TRBV29-1; TRBD2 matches 8 bases. The CDR3 spans 14 residues. The V segment lost 7 bases and the J segment 3 bases; nucleotides outside the gene matches: 8. The germline V gene encodes CDR1 SQVTM and CDR2 ANQGSEA. For the CDR3, the DNA is TGCAGCGCCCACGGACTAGCAGGCTACAATGAGCAGTTCTTC. Its protein product is CSAHGLAGYNEQFF.

This clone was observed a few times. This chain links TRBV5-6 with TRBJ2-7; TRBD1 might be the D (5 bases). CDR3 length equals 13 residues. The germline V gene has CDR1 SGHDT and CDR2 YYEEEE. With 0 bases removed from V and 5 bases from J, the gap between germline ends came to 9 bases. CDR3 sequence: CASSLGGPNEQYF. The CDR3 DNA reads TGTGCCAGCAGCTTGGGGGGCCCGAACGAGCAGTACTTC.

The rearrangement links TRBV6-5 to TRBJ2-7; a possible D gene is TRBD2 (5 bases). V lost 0 bases and J lost 3, with 12 bases in between. Germline V gives CDR1 MNHEY, CDR2 SVGAGI. There are 15 residues in the CDR3. CDR3 nucleotides: TGTGCCAGCAGTTACTCGGGCGGGCGGAACTACGAGCAGTACTTC. Encoded protein: CASSYSGGRNYEQYF.